Below are 2 T cell receptor beta chains sequenced from a single sample in a study of blood T cell repertoires in COVID-19. Profiling relied on immunoSEQ multiplex PCR, and the TCRdb table lists in-frame clones only, not all of them. The repertoire includes about 200,000 clones, around four fifths of them detected once, and approximately 6.9% sits in the top ten. Source material: peripheral blood. The receptors originated from a human donor with acute or convalescent COVID-19. The donor label of this sample is uncertain.

To note about this clone: The sample holds other DNA sequences that translate to the same CDR3. CDR3 bases: TGTGCCAGCAGTCGGGAGGGGGAGCTGTTTTTT. Translation gives CASSREGELFF. The chain combines TRBV12-3 or TRBV12-4 with TRBJ2-2, with a tentative D call TRBD2 (6 bases). V lost 5 bases to trimming and J lost 8 bases, with 6 bases between them. The CDR3 spans 11 residues.

V gene TRBV3-1 (or the pseudogene TRBV3-2) combines with J gene TRBJ2-5, with 11 bases aligning to TRBD2. Trimming took 3 bases from V and 2 from J; bases not matched to a gene: 8. There are 17 residues in the CDR3. The V gene's germline CDR1 is LGHDT and CDR2 YNNKEL (reference sequence). The CDR3 region has the DNA TGTGCCAGCAGCCACCACGGAGGGACTAGCGGACAAGAGACCCAGTACTTC. This codes for CASSHHGGTSGQETQYF.